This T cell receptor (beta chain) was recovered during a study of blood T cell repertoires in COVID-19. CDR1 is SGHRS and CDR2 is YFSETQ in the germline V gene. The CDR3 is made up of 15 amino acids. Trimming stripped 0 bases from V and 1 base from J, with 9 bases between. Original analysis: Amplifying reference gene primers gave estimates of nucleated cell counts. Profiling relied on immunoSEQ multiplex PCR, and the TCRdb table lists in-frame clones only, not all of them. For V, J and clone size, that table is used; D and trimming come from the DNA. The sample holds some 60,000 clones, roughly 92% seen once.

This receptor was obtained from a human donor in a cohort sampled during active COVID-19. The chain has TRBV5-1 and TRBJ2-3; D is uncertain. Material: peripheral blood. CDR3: CASSLDEPRTDTQYF. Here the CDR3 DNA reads TGCGCCAGCAGCTTGGACGAGCCCCGCACAGATACGCAGTATTTT. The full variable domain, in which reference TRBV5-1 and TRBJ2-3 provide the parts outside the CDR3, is KAGVTQTPRYLIKTRGQQVTLSCSPISGHRSVSWYQQTPGQGLQFLFEYFSETQRNKGNFPGRFSGRQFSNSRSEMNVSTLELGDSALYLCASSLDEPRTDTQYFGPGTRLTVL.